These 5 T cell receptor beta chains share one sample of origin, sequenced in a study of vaccination and CD4 T cells after COVID-19. Scientists ran DNA taken from cultured CD4+ T cells through the Oncomine TCR Beta short-read assay for sequencing. One entry per CDR3 protein, called by TCRdb with MiXCR from the PCR reads. The table records roughly 13,000 distinct CDR3 sequences, 55% to 75% of them present only once. No antigen has been identified for these receptors. Treatment meaning: roughly 11-day PBMC culture with coronavirus spike peptide pools or control peptides (ViraFEST assay). Sequencing used CD4+ T cells from blood, cultured in vitro. These receptors came from a human donor who had recovered from COVID-19.

The chain combines TRBV24-1 with TRBJ2-1; no definite D call. Germline loops: CDR1 KGHDR, CDR2 SFDVKD. The germline V and J ends were trimmed by 7 bases and 2 bases, with 14 bases remaining between them. This CDR3 comprises 15 residues. Written as DNA, the CDR3 is TGTGCCACCAGGGCCTCAGACGGTACCTACAATGAGCAGTTCTTC. Translated, it gives CATRASDGTYNEQFF.

The chain joins TRBV11-3 to TRBJ1-1, with a possible D match to TRBD1 (5 bases). CDR1 is SGHNT, CDR2 YENEEA, per germline. Trimming stripped 0 bases from V and 1 base from J, with 9 bases between. The CDR3 consists of 15 residues. The chain's CDR3 is CASSLESTGNTEAFF. The CDR3 DNA sequence: TGTGCCAGCAGCTTAGAGTCAACAGGGAACACTGAAGCTTTCTTT.

V is TRBV4-3 and J is TRBJ1-2, with TRBD1 matching 9 bases. The germline CDR1 and CDR2 sequences are LGHNA and YSLEER. The V and J ends lost 0 bases and 6 bases, in that order; junction bases with no gene match: 5. This CDR3 is 15 amino acids long. CDR3 protein: CASSQEVQGANGYTF. DNA for the CDR3: TGCGCCAGCAGCCAAGAGGTACAGGGGGCGAATGGCTACACCTTC.

The V gene is TRBV2, the J gene TRBJ1-4, with D perhaps matching TRBD1 (6 bases). The CDR3 covers 14 residues. Germline V gene sequence: CDR1 SNHLY, CDR2 FYNNEI. V was cut by 3 bases and J by 7 bases, with 12 bases left in between. The CDR3 sequence is CASSDGGLGEKLFF. As DNA, the CDR3 is TGTGCCAGCAGTGATGGGGGCCTAGGTGAAAAACTGTTTTTT.

The chain carries TRBV30 and TRBJ2-7; D unresolved. In germline, CDR1 is GTSNPN, CDR2 SVGIG (reference sequence). CDR3 size: 12 residues. V lost 3 bases, J lost 1 base, and 7 bases lay in between. The CDR3 nucleotides are TGTGCCTGGAGCAAAGGGTCCTACGAGCAGTACTTC. It codes for CAWSKGSYEQYF.